Listed below are T cell receptor beta chains from one sample, sequenced in a study of shared clonotypes between healthy human individuals. TCRdb's copy holds only in-frame clones and misses some; the assay was immunoSEQ multiplex PCR. The sample shows fewer than 650,000 clones, around 80% of them seen only once. Sequences were obtained from PBMCs. The receptors derive from a woman aged 40-49 years in good health. Some clones in this sample may be carry-over from other donors' samples. The CDR3 runs from the conserved cysteine through the conserved F or W. A D gene is named only where the DNA matches it firmly. Not every row has a clone size; where given, it reads once, few, many or a size class.

TGTGCCAGCAGCGTAGCTCGGGCAGCCACAGATACGCAGTATTTT | CASSVARAATDTQYF | - | TRBV9 | - | 15 | TRBJ2-3
TGTGCCAGCAGTTCTTCCAGGGGGCTGGACTACAATGAGCAGTTCTTC | CASSSSRGLDYNEQFF | TRBD1 | TRBV28 | - | 16 | TRBJ2-1
TGTGCCAGCGTTGGCAGGGGAACATTGGGCACAGATACGCAGTATTTT | CASVGRGTLGTDTQYF | - | TRBV27 | - | 16 | TRBJ2-3
TGTGCCAGCTCACCGGGACAGGGGGTAACGGAAGAGCAGTACTTC | CASSPGQGVTEEQYF | TRBD1 | TRBV18 | - | 15 | TRBJ2-7
TGTGCCGCGGCTAGCGGGAGTTACAATGAGCAGTTCTTC | CAAASGSYNEQFF | TRBD2 | TRBV30 | - | 13 | TRBJ2-1
TGTGCCAGCAGTTACCAGGGGGACTACGAGCAGTACTTC | CASSYQGDYEQYF | TRBD1 | TRBV6-5 | - | 13 | TRBJ2-7
TGTGCCAGCAGCTTAGATCAGGGTATGAACACTGAAGCTTTCTTT | CASSLDQGMNTEAFF | - | TRBV7-9 | - | 15 | TRBJ1-1
TGTGCCAGCTCAGACCGCTACGAGCAGTACTTC | CASSDRYEQYF | - | TRBV18 | once | 11 | TRBJ2-7
TGTGCCAGTAGGACAGGGGGCTTGGACACCGGGGAGCTGTTTTTT | CASRTGGLDTGELFF | TRBD1 | TRBV19 | once | 15 | TRBJ2-2
TGTGCCAGCAGCGTCGGACTAGCGGGGCTAGCCGCTCACAATGAGCAGTTCTTC | CASSVGLAGLAAHNEQFF | TRBD2 | TRBV9 | - | 18 | TRBJ2-1
TGTGCCAGCAGTTTAAGACAGCCCCAGCATTTT | CASSLRQPQHF | - | TRBV28 | - | 11 | TRBJ1-5
TGTGCCAGCAGTAACCCCAAGATGAGGCTCACAGATACGCAGTATTTT | CASSNPKMRLTDTQYF | - | TRBV28 | - | 16 | TRBJ2-3
TGTGCCAGCAGCCCAACCGGACTATTGAACACTGAAGCTTTCTTT | CASSPTGLLNTEAFF | - | TRBV7-9 | few | 15 | TRBJ1-1
TGTGCCAGCAGGGGGACGGGACAGGGAACCAATCAGCCCCAGCATTTT | CASRGTGQGTNQPQHF | TRBD1 | TRBV2 | - | 16 | TRBJ1-5
TGCGCCAGCAGCTGGGGACAGGGGCGGACTAGCGGGAGAGGGAGTGGCACAGATACGCAGTATTTT | CASSWGQGRTSGRGSGTDTQYF | TRBD2 | TRBV5-1 | - | 22 | TRBJ2-3
TGCGCCAGCAGCTTGTTTCCCGGGACAGACTACGAGCAGTACTTC | CASSLFPGTDYEQYF | TRBD1 | TRBV5-1 | - | 15 | TRBJ2-7
TGTGCCAGCATAGGACAGCAGTATCAGCCCCAGCATTTT | CASIGQQYQPQHF | - | TRBV28 | once | 13 | TRBJ1-5